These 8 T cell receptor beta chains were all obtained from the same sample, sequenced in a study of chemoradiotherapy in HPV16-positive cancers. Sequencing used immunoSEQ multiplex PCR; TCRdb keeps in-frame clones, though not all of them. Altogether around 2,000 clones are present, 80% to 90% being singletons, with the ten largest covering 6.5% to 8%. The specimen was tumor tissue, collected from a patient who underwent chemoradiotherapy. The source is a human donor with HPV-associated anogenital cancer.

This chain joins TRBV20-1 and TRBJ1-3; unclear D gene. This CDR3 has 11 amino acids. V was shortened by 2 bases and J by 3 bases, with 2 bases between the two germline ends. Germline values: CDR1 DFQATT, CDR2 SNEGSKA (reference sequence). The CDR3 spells CSARIGNTIYF. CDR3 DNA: TGCAGTGCTAGAATTGGAAACACCATATATTTT.

CDR3 amino acids: CASSSGTGLSPLHF. The CDR3 coding sequence is TGTGCCAGCAGCTCGGGGACAGGGCTCTCACCCCTCCACTTT. J is TRBJ1-6 and V is TRBV5-6, with 9 nucleotides matching TRBD1. This CDR3 has 14 amino acids. The trim removed 3 bases at V and 10 bases at J, leaving 5 bases unmatched. From germline, CDR1 is SGHDT and CDR2 YYEEEE.

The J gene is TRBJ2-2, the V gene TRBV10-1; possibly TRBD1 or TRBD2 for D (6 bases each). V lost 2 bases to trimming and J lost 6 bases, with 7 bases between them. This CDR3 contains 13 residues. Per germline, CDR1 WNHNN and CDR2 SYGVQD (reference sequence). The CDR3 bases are TGCGCCAGCAGTGAGAGGGGGGCCGGGGAGCTGTTTTTT. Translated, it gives CASSERGAGELFF.

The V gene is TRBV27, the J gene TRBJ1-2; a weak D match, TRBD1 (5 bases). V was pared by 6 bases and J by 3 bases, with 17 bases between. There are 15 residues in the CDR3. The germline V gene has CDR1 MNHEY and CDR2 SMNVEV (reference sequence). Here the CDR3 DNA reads TGTGCCAGCAGCAACCTGAAGGGGCACGACTATGGCTACACCTTC. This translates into CASSNLKGHDYGYTF.

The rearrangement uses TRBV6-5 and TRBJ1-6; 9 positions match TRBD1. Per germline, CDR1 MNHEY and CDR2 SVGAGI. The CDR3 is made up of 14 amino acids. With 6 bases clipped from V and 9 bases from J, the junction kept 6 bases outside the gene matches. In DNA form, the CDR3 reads TGTGCCAGCAGGCCGACAGGGGGTAGTTCACCCCTCCACTTT. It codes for CASRPTGGSSPLHF.

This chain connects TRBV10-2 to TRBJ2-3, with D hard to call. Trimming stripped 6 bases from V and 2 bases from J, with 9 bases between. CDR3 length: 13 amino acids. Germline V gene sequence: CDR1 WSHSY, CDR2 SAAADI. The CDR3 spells CASRGSNTDTQYF. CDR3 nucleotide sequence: TGCGCCAGCAGGGGGTCAAACACAGATACGCAGTATTTT.

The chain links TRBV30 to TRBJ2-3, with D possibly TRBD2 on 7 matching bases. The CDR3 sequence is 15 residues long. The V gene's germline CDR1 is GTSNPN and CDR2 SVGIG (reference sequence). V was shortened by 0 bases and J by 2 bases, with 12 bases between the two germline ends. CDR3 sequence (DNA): TGTGCCTGGAGTGTAGAGGGGGGGATCACAGATACGCAGTATTTT. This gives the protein CAWSVEGGITDTQYF.

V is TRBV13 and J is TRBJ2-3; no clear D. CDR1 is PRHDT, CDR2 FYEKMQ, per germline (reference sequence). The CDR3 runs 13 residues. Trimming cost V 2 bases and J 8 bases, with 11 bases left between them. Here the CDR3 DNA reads TGTGCCAGCAGCTTAACCCCTCCGGCTACGCAGTATTTT. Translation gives CASSLTPPATQYF.